These T cell receptor beta chains were read from a single sample in a study of blood T cell repertoires in COVID-19. Produced via immunoSEQ multiplex PCR; TCRdb's table is partial and in-frame only. The sample records over 150,000 clones, approximately 86% being singletons. Sample: peripheral blood. The receptors come from a man between 45 and 60 years old with active or convalescent COVID-19. The CDR3 runs from the conserved cysteine through the conserved F or W. D genes are given only for firm matches. Size is stated for part of the rows, as once, few or many counts, or as a class when the clone is expanded.

clone_size	v_call	d_call	j_call	cdr3_aa	cdr3_nt
once	TRBV18	TRBD1	TRBJ1-5	CASSPVTGDSNQPQHF	TGTGCCAGCTCACCAGTGACAGGGGATAGCAATCAGCCCCAGCATTTT
-	TRBV28	TRBD2	TRBJ2-7	CASRSTSGGPGYEQYF	TGTGCCAGCAGATCGACTAGCGGGGGGCCGGGGTACGAGCAGTACTTC
-	TRBV28	TRBD1	TRBJ1-4	CASSPPGRGRDEKLFF	TGTGCCAGCAGTCCCCCCGGAAGGGGGCGAGATGAAAAACTGTTTTTT
-	TRBV5-1	-	TRBJ2-2	CASSLSDTGELFF	TGCGCCAGCAGCCTTAGCGACACCGGGGAGCTGTTTTTT
-	TRBV10-1	TRBD2	TRBJ2-1	CASSEGGRDEQFF	TGCGCCAGCTCCGAGGGCGGGAGGGATGAGCAGTTCTTC
-	TRBV30	-	TRBJ1-5	CAWSRLRGNQPQHF	TGTGCCTGGAGTCGTTTGAGGGGGAATCAGCCCCAGCATTTT
-	TRBV9	TRBD1	TRBJ2-5	CASSTTGVRETQYF	TGTGCCAGCAGCACTACAGGGGTCCGAGAGACCCAGTACTTC
-	TRBV11-1	TRBD2	TRBJ2-1	CASSRTFSGKGDEQFF	TGTGCCAGCAGCCGGACCTTTAGCGGGAAGGGAGATGAGCAGTTCTTC
once	TRBV19	-	TRBJ2-3	CATSDGYF	TGTGCCACCAGCGACGGGTATTTT
-	TRBV5-4	-	TRBJ1-2	CASRTARDTLNYGYTF	TGTGCCAGCAGAACTGCCCGGGACACACTTAACTATGGCTACACCTTC
-	TRBV5-4	-	TRBJ2-3	CASSLRGEVARGTDTQYF	TGTGCCAGCAGCTTGCGGGGAGAAGTAGCGCGTGGCACAGATACGCAGTATTTT
-	TRBV29-1	TRBD2	TRBJ2-7	CSAEGRTSYEQYF	TGCAGCGCCGAAGGTAGGACTAGTTACGAGCAGTACTTC
-	TRBV27	-	TRBJ1-1	CASTNLGGTEAFF	TGTGCCAGCACCAACCTAGGGGGAACTGAAGCTTTCTTT
-	TRBV3-1/TRBV3-2	TRBD2	TRBJ2-5	CASSQDLGRLAGRETQYF	TGTGCCAGCAGCCAAGATCTAGGGAGACTAGCGGGGAGGGAGACCCAGTACTTC
-	TRBV6-2/TRBV6-3	TRBD1	TRBJ1-1	CASSYPQGALNTEAFF	TGTGCCAGCAGTTACCCACAGGGGGCGCTTAACACTGAAGCTTTCTTT
-	TRBV28	TRBD2	TRBJ2-5	CASSLSFLRHSSGKTQYF	TGTGCCAGCAGTTTATCTTTCCTACGGCACTCGAGCGGGAAGACCCAGTACTTC
-	TRBV3-1/TRBV3-2	TRBD2	TRBJ2-1	CASSQGASGSYNEQFF	TGTGCCAGCAGCCAAGGGGCCAGCGGGAGTTACAATGAGCAGTTCTTC
-	TRBV28	-	TRBJ1-5	CASSEGVQPQHF	TGTGCCAGCAGTGAGGGGGTTCAGCCCCAGCATTTT
-	TRBV9	-	TRBJ1-2	CASSALGGASYGYTF	TGTGCCAGCAGCGCCCTCGGAGGGGCTAGCTATGGCTACACCTTC
-	TRBV3-1/TRBV3-2	TRBD2	TRBJ2-5	CASSHGGTSGGDETQYF	TGTGCCAGCAGCCACGGCGGGACTAGCGGGGGGGATGAGACCCAGTACTTC
-	TRBV15	TRBD1	TRBJ1-4	CATSKDRGDEKLFF	TGTGCCACCAGCAAGGACAGGGGGGATGAAAAACTGTTTTTT
-	TRBV7-3	TRBD1	TRBJ2-7	CASSLNTGGEQYF	TGTGCCAGCAGCTTAAACACAGGGGGCGAGCAGTACTTC
-	TRBV24-1	TRBD1	TRBJ2-5	CATSELTGGGETQYF	TGTGCCACCAGTGAGTTGACAGGGGGCGGGGAGACCCAGTACTTC
-	TRBV2	TRBD2	TRBJ2-1	CASKRTSGGNEQFF	TGTGCCAGCAAAAGGACTAGCGGGGGCAATGAGCAGTTCTTC
once	TRBV6-2/TRBV6-3	TRBD2	TRBJ2-1	CASSYATRTAGGPEEQFF	TGTGCCAGCAGTTACGCTACTAGGACGGCGGGGGGACCCGAGGAGCAGTTCTTC
once	TRBV5-1	TRBD1	TRBJ1-2	CASSLAGTVVYGYTF	TGCGCCAGCAGCTTGGCCGGGACAGTAGTCTATGGCTACACCTTC
-	TRBV2	TRBD1	TRBJ1-2	CASSADRGDGYTF	TGTGCCAGCAGTGCGGACAGGGGGGATGGCTACACCTTC
-	TRBV4-3	-	TRBJ1-4	CASSQDRNEKLFF	TGCGCCAGCAGCCAAGACCGTAATGAAAAACTGTTTTTT
-	TRBV2	-	TRBJ2-7	CASSELPSDSSYEQYF	TGTGCCAGCAGTGAACTTCCTAGCGACAGCTCCTACGAGCAGTACTTC
-	TRBV19	TRBD1	TRBJ2-7	CASTDRGMYEQYF	TGTGCCAGTACGGACAGGGGTATGTACGAGCAGTACTTC
-	TRBV11-2	-	TRBJ1-5	CASSLLDQPQHF	TGTGCCAGCAGCTTACTTGATCAGCCCCAGCATTTT
-	TRBV3-1/TRBV3-2	TRBD2	TRBJ2-5	CASSPGTSGQETQYF	TGTGCCAGCAGCCCCGGGACTAGCGGCCAAGAGACCCAGTACTTC
many	TRBV4-1	TRBD2	TRBJ2-1	CASSNLAGGPRSPYNEQFF	TGCGCCAGCAGCAACTTAGCGGGAGGGCCGAGATCCCCCTACAATGAGCAGTTCTTC